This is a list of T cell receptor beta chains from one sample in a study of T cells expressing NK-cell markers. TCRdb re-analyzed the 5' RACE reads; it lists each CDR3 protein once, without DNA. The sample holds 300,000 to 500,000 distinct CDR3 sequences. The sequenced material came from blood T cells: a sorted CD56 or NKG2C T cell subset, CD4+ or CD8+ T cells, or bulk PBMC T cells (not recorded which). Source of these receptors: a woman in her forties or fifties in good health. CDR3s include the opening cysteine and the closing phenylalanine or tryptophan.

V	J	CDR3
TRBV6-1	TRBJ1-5	CASSWTGREPQHF
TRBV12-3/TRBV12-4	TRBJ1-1	CASSRPVRWGGTEAFF
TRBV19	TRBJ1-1	CASSYLTGGINTEAFF
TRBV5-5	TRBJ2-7	CASSLVQPYEQYF
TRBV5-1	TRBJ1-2	CASRLGQITDILYGYTF
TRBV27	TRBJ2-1	CASSYRGLYNEQFF
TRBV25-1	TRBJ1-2	CASADRANYGYTF
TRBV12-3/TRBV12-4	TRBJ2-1	CASRGLAGVNEQFF
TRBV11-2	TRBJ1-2	CASSLDSSYGYTF
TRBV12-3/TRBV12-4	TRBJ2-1	CASGVGHHKTYNEQFF
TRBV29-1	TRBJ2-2	CSVLMTGGFTGELFF
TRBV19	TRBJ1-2	CASSMAGSDGYTF
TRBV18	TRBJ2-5	CASSLRLAGGEETQYF
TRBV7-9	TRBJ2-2	CASSLAPRGRAVTGELFF
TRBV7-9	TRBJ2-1	CASSPTGLPKTNEQFF
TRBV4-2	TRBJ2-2	CASSVEAGQGAPGELFF
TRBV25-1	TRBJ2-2	CASRATGENTGELFF
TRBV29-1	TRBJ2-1	CSVLELGDEQFF
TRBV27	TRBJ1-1	CASSRQASLNTEAFF
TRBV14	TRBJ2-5	CASSQDMGPRWTQYF
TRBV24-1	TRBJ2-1	CATSDLEAGVYNEQFF
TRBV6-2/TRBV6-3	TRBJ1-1	CASSYSRWGNTEAFF
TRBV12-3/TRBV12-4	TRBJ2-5	CASRQAGETQYF
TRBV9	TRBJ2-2	CASSDGLAGTGELFF
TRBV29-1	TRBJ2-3	CSASQTDTQYF
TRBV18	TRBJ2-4	CASSPKQGGIQYF
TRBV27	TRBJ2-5	CASSLRHAGQETQYF
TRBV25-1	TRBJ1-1	CASSEALARSSAFF
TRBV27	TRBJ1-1	CASSRYGITEAFF
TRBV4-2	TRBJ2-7	CASSHPSQGSYEQYF
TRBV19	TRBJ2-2	CASSIGAEVGSPGELFF
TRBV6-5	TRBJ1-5	CASSYSGYQPQHF
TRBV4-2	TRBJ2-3	CASSQLLATSGNPDTQYF
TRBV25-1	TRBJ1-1	CASGQNTEAFF
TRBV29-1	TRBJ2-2	CSARGGPNTGELFF
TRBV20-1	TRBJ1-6	CSAQGQGAGNSPLHF
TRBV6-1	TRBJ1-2	CASSEASTLYGYTF
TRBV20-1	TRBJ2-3	CSARGGFTDTQYF
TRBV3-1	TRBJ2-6	CASSQFPGQSSGANVLTF